This TCR beta chain was documented in a study of shared clonotypes between healthy human individuals (TCRdb year 2020). About the investigation overall: A couple of women and a few men aged 18 to 49 years were included in the cohort. Blood TCR repertoires of about 5 healthy adults were deeply sequenced to estimate repertoire size and the extent of clonotype sharing between individuals. Libraries were prepared and TCR repertoires were sequenced by different laboratories using diverse techniques, in order to increase sequencing depth and limit assay-specific biases. Per donor, leukapheresis produced somewhere between about 0.8 and 9 billion PBMCs. Per donor, three plates each were used for CD4 naive and CD4 memory, two for CD8 naive, and one for CD8 memory.

Using the deep immunoSEQ assay, TCR CDR3 regions were amplified from genomic DNA by multiplex PCR. For each cell subset, the extracted genomic DNA was distributed evenly across all wells of several immunoSEQ 96-well plates, and each plate served as one replicate. For sorted subsets, roughly 200 ng genomic DNA, equal to approximately 30,000 T cell genomes, was loaded into each replicate PCR. The purified libraries were quantified using a Qubit 3.0 fluorometer, sized with a Bioanalyzer 2100, and then quantified again using the KAPA Library Quantification kit. Every immunoSEQ 96-well plate was sequenced on a separate single-read 150-cycle Illumina NextSeq 550 flow cell. The authors processed their data as follows. Because only junctional sequences without quality scores were contained in the immunoSEQ output, filtering matching that applied to full-length reads could not be performed. To assign V/J genes and CDR3, sequences were annotated against IMGT germline references using PyIR, a Python wrapper for IgBLAST v1.9. Reads were removed for weak V/J assignments (E-value above 1e-6), missing CDR3, stop codons, out-of-frame junctions, or ambiguous translated residues. A V3J clonotype was defined by an identical inferred V gene, J gene, and CDR3 amino acid sequence. Percentage overlap between repertoires was computed as shared unique clonotypes divided by the size of the smaller repertoire. Repertoire richness was assessed with RTK rarefaction, the Chao1 estimator, and Recon v2.1 estimates of unobserved clonotypes. Generation probabilities for all TCRbeta clonotypes obtained by the gDNA method from a handful of donors were computed using OLGA. TCRdb provides this immuneACCESS table in a form limited to in-frame rearrangements. Some clones are lacking; in checked studies, under half of them reflect an unresolved V gene, and why the rest are absent is not known. That table is the source of V, J and clone size, and D and trimming were worked out from the DNA. This sample holds roughly 2,000,000 clones; just over 90% were observed only once. Approximately 1.6% of the sample is taken by the ten largest.

Beyond this particular receptor, the publication reports: When several donors were compared, the shared fraction of clonotypes was around 5% for naive CD4, about 4% for naive CD8, 2% to 2.5% for memory CD4, and 0.4% for memory CD8. Pairwise subsampling led to the expectation that sequencing depth would affect the degree of clonotype sharing among donors. Naive subsets generally had larger estimated clonotype richness than memory subsets did. Incomplete sequencing was indicated by rarefaction of sorted-subset datasets, despite the large sequencing depth. Compared with non-shared clonotypes, clonotypes shared by all four sorted-subset donors had higher generation probabilities. Sampling was limited to blood, and TCR repertoires in tissue likely differ from TCR repertoires in blood. The genetic and exposure-history diversity represented was limited by the small number of donors.

Concerning this clone: This clone's antigen is unknown. No base-level quality is on record; no much larger clone is a single base apart.

CD8 naive samples were CD45RO-negative cells positively selected for CCR7, giving a CD45RA+CCR7+ population that excluded TemRA cells. The donors were healthy, HIV-negative adults who had no recently reported acute infections or vaccinations. All donors were Caucasian adults living in Nashville, Tennessee, USA. Blood was obtained by leukapheresis, after which PBMCs were separated by Ficoll-Histopaque density gradient centrifugation and cryopreserved in liquid nitrogen vapor phase. Analytical flow cytometry was used to check the purity and quantity of each magnetically sorted T cell population. From each sorted fraction, genomic DNA was isolated and quantified by UV absorbance on a Nanodrop 2000c. Input material: naive CD8+ T cells from PBMCs. Taken with the paper, the label for cell subset or site translates to: CD45RA+CCR7+. The sequence was obtained from a man aged 18 to 35 in good health. Some clones in this sample may be carry-over from other donors' samples.

The nucleotides read TGTGCCAGCAGTGAACGGGAGGCATCGACCTACAATGAGCAGTTCTTC. Translated, this is CASSEREASTYNEQFF. The rearrangement combines TRBV6-4 with TRBJ2-1, with 7 bases matching TRBD2. In the germline V gene, CDR1 corresponds to MRHNA and CDR2 to SNTAGT. Germline trimming amounts to 3 bases on V and 2 bases on J, with 7 as the count of junction bases outside the gene matches. Taken from cysteine to phenylalanine, the CDR3 has 16 residues. Of all the DNA, just the CDR3 is kept, 48 bases in frame from base 1.